These 27 T cell receptor beta chains came from one sample sequenced in a study of T cells in Graves' hyperthyroidism and ophthalmopathy. Using RNA transcripts as the source, TCR beta CDR3 regions were amplified. The HTBI set primed first-round TCR CDR3 RT-PCR. MiXCR was run by TCRdb on the multiplex PCR reads, yielding one entry per CDR3 protein. The table has some 650,000 distinct CDR3 sequences, around 16% seen once. The sample taken for sequencing was blood. Source of these receptors: a middle-aged woman with Graves' ophthalmopathy.

The chain has TRBV7-9 and TRBJ2-1; the D is unclear. The CDR3 has 13 amino acids. The V gene's germline CDR1 is SEHNR and CDR2 FQNEAQ (reference sequence). The V gene lost 5 bases and the J gene lost 4 bases, with 9 bases spanning the gap. The CDR3 bases are TGTGCCAGCAGCCGGTCTTTATACAATGAGCAGTTCTTC. This sequence encodes CASSRSLYNEQFF.

The CDR3 loop reads CASSLGPTSGRSGETQYF. DNA of the CDR3: TGCGCCAGCAGCTTGGGCCCGACTAGCGGGAGATCCGGAGAGACCCAGTACTTC. The V call is TRBV5-1, the J call TRBJ2-5; 12 bases are a match to TRBD2. The CDR3 contains 18 residues. J lost 4 bases, V lost 0 bases, and 10 bases had no gene match. Germline assignment: CDR1 SGHRS and CDR2 YFSETQ.

This clonotype occurred once. The chain combines TRBV5-1 with TRBJ2-3, with D perhaps assigned TRBD1 or TRBD2 (6 bases each). This CDR3 spans 15 amino acids. The germline V gene has CDR1 SGHRS and CDR2 YFSETQ. V lost 0 bases and J lost 5, with 13 bases in between. The chain's CDR3 is CASSLGRGLVDTQYF. The CDR3 coding sequence is TGCGCCAGCAGCTTGGGTCGGGGGCTGGTAGATACGCAGTATTTT.

This clonotype turned up a few times. For the CDR3, the DNA is TGTGCCCTGACAGGAGATGGAAATGAAAAACTGTTTTTT. Translated, it gives CALTGDGNEKLFF. The V and J genes are TRBV30 and TRBJ1-4; D is perhaps TRBD1 (6 bases). V was cut by 8 bases and J by 5 bases, with 15 bases left in between. Germline assignment: CDR1 GTSNPN and CDR2 SVGIG (reference sequence). CDR3 length: 13 amino acids.

In its sample, this clonotype was seen many times. The V and J genes are TRBV12-3 or TRBV12-4 and TRBJ2-7; 9 bases agree with TRBD1. V shed 2 bases and J 7 bases; nucleotides not matched to a gene: 9. The CDR3 sequence is 15 residues long. The CDR3 region has the DNA TGTGCCAGCAGTTTAATGGGACAGGGCCTGAAGGAGCAGTACTTC. This translates into CASSLMGQGLKEQYF.

This clonotype was seen repeatedly, ten times or more. The chain joins TRBV12-3 or TRBV12-4 to TRBJ2-4; tentatively, D is TRBD1 (5 bases). This CDR3 region has 13 residues. Trimming cost V 5 bases and J 7 bases, with 12 bases left between them. The CDR3 DNA reads as TGTGCCAGCAGTCAGGGTGAGAAGAACATTCAGTACTTC. Translation: CASSQGEKNIQYF.

The chain uses TRBV7-6 and TRBJ2-5; D ambiguous. The germline V gene has CDR1 SGHVS and CDR2 FNYEAQ. V was shortened by 4 bases and J by 5 bases, with 17 bases between the two germline ends. The CDR3 runs 15 residues. The CDR3 protein is CASSSNPGNGETQYF. The DNA for the CDR3 is TGTGCCAGCAGCTCCAACCCAGGCAACGGGGAGACCCAGTACTTC.

This clonotype has only a few counts. CDR3 sequence (DNA): TGCAGCGTTGAACTAGCGGGAGTACGGTACGAGCAGTACTTC. Amino acid sequence: CSVELAGVRYEQYF. This chain connects TRBV29-1 to TRBJ2-7; 10 nucleotides match TRBD2. This CDR3 region has 14 residues. Germline CDR1 and CDR2: SQVTM and ANQGSEA. V lost 2 bases, J lost 4 bases, and 5 bases stayed unmatched.

This clonotype occurred a few times. The genes are TRBV28 and TRBJ2-2; the D gene is possibly TRBD2 (6 bases). Between the trimmed V and J ends, which lost 6 bases and 7 bases, there was a span of 15 bases. The CDR3 runs to 14 residues. Germline-derived CDR1 and CDR2 are MDHEN and SYDVKM. The CDR3 sequence: CASRPSKEGGELFF. The CDR3 region has the DNA TGTGCCAGCAGGCCTAGTAAGGAGGGCGGGGAGCTGTTTTTT.

This clonotype was recorded a few times. The chain carries TRBV3-1 and TRBJ2-5; TRBD2 matches 8 bases. Germline loops: CDR1 LGHDT, CDR2 YNNKEL (reference sequence). This CDR3 is built from 12 residues. V lost 2 bases and J lost 13; bases outside the gene matches: 6. CDR3: CASSQLKRELYF. CDR3 nucleotide sequence: TGTGCCAGCAGCCAACTGAAGCGGGAGTTGTACTTC.

This clonotype has ten or more counts. The chain combines TRBV30 with TRBJ2-2, with a tentative D call TRBD1 (6 bases). Per the germline V gene, CDR1 is GTSNPN and CDR2 is SVGIG (reference sequence). V gave up 1 base and J gave up 6 bases, with 6 bases separating them. This CDR3 has 12 amino acids. The CDR3 here is CAWSEGAGELFF. The DNA for the CDR3 is TGTGCCTGGAGTGAGGGGGCCGGGGAGCTGTTTTTT.

This chain links TRBV6-1 with TRBJ2-1; D unresolved. This CDR3 spans 11 amino acids. The V end was cut by 8 bases, the J end by 9 bases, with 11 bases between. Germline CDR1 and CDR2: MNHNS and SASEGT. The CDR3 spells CASRHTGEQFF. The CDR3 DNA sequence: TGTGCCAGCCGGCATACTGGTGAGCAGTTCTTC.

Comments on this clonotype: Being one base from a much bigger clone, this may be a read error. The V gene is TRBV19, the J gene TRBJ2-7; D perhaps matches TRBD2 (6 bases). CDR1 and CDR2 from the germline V gene are LNHDA and SQIVND (reference sequence). The CDR3 runs to 16 residues. CDR3 nucleotide sequence: TGTGCCAGTAGTATAGATCGGGGGAGAAGATCCTACGAGCGGTACTTC. Amino acids: CASSIDRGRRSYERYF.

This clonotype appeared many times. V usage is TRBV20-1 and J usage is TRBJ1-2, with TRBD1 identical over 7 bases. Germline V gene sequence: CDR1 DFQATT, CDR2 SNEGSKA (reference sequence). The CDR3 spans 15 residues. V was pared by 4 bases and J by 2 bases, with 10 bases of the junction left unmatched. In nucleotides, the CDR3 is TGCAGTGCTAAGCTAGGGGGGGACAGAAACTATGGCTACACCTTC. It codes for CSAKLGGDRNYGYTF.

This clonotype has a count of ten or more. The V gene is TRBV18, the J gene TRBJ1-1; TRBD1 matches at 7 bases. Germline trimming cut 3 bases from V and 3 bases from J; bases unmatched to any gene: 4. Germline V gene data show CDR1 as KGHSH and CDR2 as LQKENI. CDR3 length: 14 amino acids. CDR3 nucleotide sequence: TGTGCCAGCTCACCCAGGGGGTGGGACACTGAAGCTTTCTTT. This translates into CASSPRGWDTEAFF. The full variable domain, in which reference TRBV18 and TRBJ1-1 provide the parts outside the CDR3, is NAGVMQNPRHLVRRRGQEARLRCSPMKGHSHVYWYRQLPEEGLKFMVYLQKENIIDESGMPKERFSAEFPKEGPSILRIQQVVRGDSAAYFCASSPRGWDTEAFFGQGTRLTVV.

CDR3 nucleotide sequence: TGCGCCAGCAGTGAGGGTGCGACCTCGCAGTACTTC. Amino acids: CASSEGATSQYF. The chain couples TRBV10-2 to TRBJ2-7; no clear D. Trimming pared 2 bases from V and 9 bases from J, leaving 11 bases between. CDR1 is WSHSY, CDR2 SAAADI, per germline. This CDR3 is built from 12 residues.

The V gene is TRBV11-2, the J gene TRBJ1-4, with D tentatively TRBD1 (5 bases). Germline V gene sequence: CDR1 SGHAT, CDR2 FQNNGV. CDR3 size: 16 residues. Trimming took 8 bases from V and 3 from J, leaving 19 bases between them. The CDR3 nucleotides read TGTGCCAGCGGAGGGTCGCCAGGGATCCCTAATGAAAAACTGTTTTTT. Translated: CASGGSPGIPNEKLFF. Drawing the rest from reference TRBV11-2 and TRBJ1-4, the complete variable domain is EAGVAQSPRYKIIEKRQSVAFWCNPISGHATLYWYQQILGQGPKLLIQFQNNGVVDDSQLPKDRFSAERLKGVDSTLKIQPAKLEDSAVYLCASGGSPGIPNEKLFFGSGTQLSVL.

This clonotype was seen a single time. A read error may account for a junction end that differs from germline. The rearrangement uses TRBV7-2 and TRBJ1-1, with D possibly matching TRBD1 (6 bases). CDR1 is SGHTA, CDR2 FQGNSA, per germline. The CDR3 contains 15 residues. CDR3 DNA sequence: TGTGCCGGCAGCCGTTTCGGGGGCCAGAACACTGAAGCTTTCTTT. This encodes CAGSRFGGQNTEAFF.

This clonotype has ten or more counts. This chain connects TRBV18 to TRBJ1-1; D call uncertain. In germline, CDR1 is KGHSH, CDR2 LQKENI. V lost 2 bases, J lost 0 bases, and 7 bases lay in between. CDR3 length equals 14 residues. As DNA, the CDR3 is TGTGCCAGCTCACCAGCGGCGGTGAACACTGAAGCTTTCTTT. It encodes CASSPAAVNTEAFF.

The chain has TRBV19 and TRBJ2-2; 7 positions agree with TRBD1. With V trimmed by 3 bases and J by 13 bases, 2 bases remained unmatched. Germline V gene data show CDR1 as LNHDA and CDR2 as SQIVND (reference sequence). The CDR3 extends over 11 amino acids. CDR3 nucleotides: TGTGCCAGTAGTATGGACAGGTGGCTGTTTTTT. Translation: CASSMDRWLFF.

This clonotype was picked up a small number of times. V gene TRBV5-1 combines with J gene TRBJ1-1; tentative D call: TRBD1 (6 bases). The V end lost 0 bases, the J end lost 5 bases, and 17 bases lay between the germline ends. CDR1 and CDR2 from the germline V gene are SGHRS and YFSETQ. The CDR3 length is 16 residues. The DNA of the CDR3 is TGCGCCAGCAGCTTGGATCGCAGGGGCGGGCTGACTGAAGCTTTCTTT. The encoded protein is CASSLDRRGGLTEAFF. The full variable domain, its missing parts supplied by reference TRBV5-1 and TRBJ1-1, is KAGVTQTPRYLIKTRGQQVTLSCSPISGHRSVSWYQQTPGQGLQFLFEYFSETQRNKGNFPGRFSGRQFSNSRSEMNVSTLELGDSALYLCASSLDRRGGLTEAFFGQGTRLTVV.

This clonotype showed up many times. V is TRBV3-1 and J is TRBJ2-1; D call uncertain. Trimming removed 1 base from V and 5 bases from J, with 6 bases in between. Per germline, CDR1 LGHDT and CDR2 YNNKEL (reference sequence). CDR3 length: 13 residues. As DNA, the CDR3 is TGTGCCAGCAGCCAAGGGTGGGACAATGAGCAGTTCTTC. It is translated as CASSQGWDNEQFF.

The chain has TRBV19 and TRBJ2-2; 9 bases align to TRBD1. Germline CDR1 reads LNHDA; CDR2 reads SQIVND (reference sequence). The V and J ends lost 8 bases and 0 bases, in that order; junction bases with no gene match: 16. This CDR3 is built from 19 residues. The CDR3 region has the DNA TGTGCCAGTGCCCCGGCAAGGGTCCGGGACAGGGCGAACACCGGGGAGCTGTTTTTT. Its protein product is CASAPARVRDRANTGELFF.

This clonotype was seen ten or more times. This chain's CDR3 is CASSLWDVGAFF. The CDR3 DNA follows: TGTGCCAGCAGTTTATGGGATGTAGGAGCTTTCTTT. The J gene is TRBJ1-1, the V gene TRBV28; D unresolved. V lost 0 bases and J 10 bases, leaving 9 bases between the germline ends. This CDR3 is built from 12 residues. CDR1 is MDHEN, CDR2 SYDVKM, per germline.

The sample holds many counts of this clonotype. The rearrangement links TRBV2 to TRBJ2-7; perhaps TRBD1 as D (5 bases). Germline CDR1 is SNHLY and CDR2 is FYNNEI. V shed 3 bases and J shed 6 bases, with 21 bases lying between them. The CDR3 runs 16 residues. The CDR3 region is CASSDGPPGIPSEQYF. CDR3 in DNA: TGTGCCAGCAGTGATGGGCCCCCAGGGATCCCTAGCGAGCAGTACTTC.

At least ten counts were recorded for this clonotype. The genes are TRBV3-1 and TRBJ2-6, with D unclear. Germline CDR1 LGHDT, CDR2 YNNKEL (reference sequence). Deletions cut 1 base from V and 2 bases from J, with 6 bases between. The CDR3 has 15 amino acids. CDR3 nucleotides: TGTGCCAGCAGCCAAGGGGTAACTGGGGCCAACGTCCTGACTTTC. Its protein product is CASSQGVTGANVLTF.

This clonotype was recorded many times. This chain connects TRBV24-1 to TRBJ1-1; D may be TRBD1 (5 bases). The CDR3 totals 16 residues. Per germline, CDR1 KGHDR and CDR2 SFDVKD. Between the trimmed V and J ends, which lost 10 bases and 0 bases, there was a span of 20 bases. In nucleotides, the CDR3 is TGTGCCACTGTGAGCTCGGGACGTAGAATGAACACTGAAGCTTTCTTT. Its protein product is CATVSSGRRMNTEAFF.